This TCR beta chain was sequenced in a study of T cell changes during pregnancy in multiple sclerosis. The method was immunoSEQ multiplex PCR; TCRdb's version includes in-frame clones alone and lacks a portion of them. Of about 89,000 clones detected, 85% to 95% appear once; the ten largest clones hold about 0.78%. In germline, CDR1 is MRHNA, CDR2 SNTAGT. After removal of 9 bases from V and 3 bases from J, the junction contained 20 bases not matched to a gene. The CDR3 sequence is 17 residues long. This clone was counted a few times. This TCR came from a female donor with multiple sclerosis, enrolled in a pregnancy study. Sequenced material: peripheral blood, taken in the third trimester of pregnancy. The V gene is TRBV6-4, the J gene TRBJ2-7; TRBD1 agrees at 7 bases. The CDR3 loop is CASDGQEGAVALYEQYF. The CDR3 DNA reads as TGTGCCAGTGACGGACAGGAAGGGGCGGTCGCCCTCTACGAGCAGTACTTC.